These 20 T cell receptor beta chains share one sample of origin, sequenced in a study of OX40 agonist ivuxolimab in advanced cancers. The table came from immunoSEQ multiplex PCR; TCRdb's copy has only in-frame clones and leaves some out. The sample includes more than 55,000 clones, 86% seen only once; the top ten take roughly 8.2%. The source material was CD4+ or CD8+ T cells sorted from blood, sampled in a trial of the OX40 agonist ivuxolimab. The source is an adult with an advanced solid tumor such as melanoma, head and neck, liver or kidney cancer.

The rearrangement links TRBV9 to TRBJ1-2, with D uncertain. Germline V gives CDR1 SGDLS, CDR2 YYNGEE. The CDR3 covers 13 residues. V shed 2 bases and J shed 7 bases, with 12 bases lying between them. For the CDR3, the DNA is TGTGCCAGCAGCGTTTCAGTGAACCTTGGCTACACCTTC. It codes for CASSVSVNLGYTF.

The chain recombines TRBV5-1 with TRBJ2-5; 11 bases line up with TRBD1. Germline CDR1 reads SGHRS; CDR2 reads YFSETQ. There are 15 residues in the CDR3. J lost 7 bases, V lost 1 base, and 6 bases had no gene match. The CDR3 bases are TGCGCCAGCAGCTTGACCCGGGACAGGGGGACGACCCAGTACTTC. Encoded protein: CASSLTRDRGTTQYF.

V and J are TRBV11-2 and TRBJ1-2; D uncertain. Per the germline V gene, CDR1 is SGHAT and CDR2 is FQNNGV. The CDR3 consists of 15 residues. The germline V and J ends were trimmed by 2 bases and 7 bases, with 17 bases remaining between them. CDR3 amino acids: CASSLLGARVSGYTF. The CDR3 DNA reads as TGTGCCAGCAGCTTACTCGGCGCCCGTGTAAGTGGCTACACCTTC.

This clone appeared a few times. V and J are TRBV11-2 and TRBJ2-5; no definite D call. Germline V gene lookup returns CDR1 SGHAT and CDR2 FQNNGV. CDR3 length equals 11 residues. Trimming removed 2 bases from V and 3 bases from J, with 1 base in between. For the CDR3, the DNA is TGTGCCAGCAGCTTAAAAGAGACCCAGTACTTC. It yields the protein CASSLKETQYF.

As concerns this clone: Its ends do not fully match the called genes, so a read error is possible. For the CDR3, the DNA is TGTGCCAGCAGCCCAGGGCCCCCCGAACACCGGGGAGCTGTTTTT. It specifies CASSPGPPEHRGAVF. The rearrangement uses TRBV28 and TRBJ2-2; perhaps D is TRBD1 or TRBD2 (5 bases each). There are 15 residues in the CDR3. CDR1 is MDHEN, CDR2 SYDVKM, per germline.

The DNA of the CDR3 is TGCGCCAGCAGCCAAGGGGGGGGTAGCTCCTACGAGCAGTACTTC. It is translated as CASSQGGGSSYEQYF. The V call is TRBV4-3, the J call TRBJ2-7; 7 bases line up with TRBD2. The CDR3 consists of 15 residues. Germline V lookup: CDR1 LGHNA, CDR2 YSLEER. Trimming took 1 base from V and 0 from J; bases not matched to a gene: 3.

The V gene is TRBV5-5, the J gene TRBJ1-2, with unresolved D. Germline CDR1 reads SGHKS; CDR2 reads YYEKEE (reference sequence). With 0 bases removed from V and 3 bases from J, the gap between germline ends came to 9 bases. The CDR3 spans 14 residues. The CDR3: CASSLELGDYGYTF. CDR3 sequence (DNA): TGTGCCAGCAGCTTGGAGCTGGGCGACTATGGCTACACCTTC.

This clone is judged medium-sized. This rearrangement joins TRBV5-1 to TRBJ1-1; D not resolved. CDR1 and CDR2 (germline): SGHRS, YFSETQ. Trimming took 5 bases from V and 4 from J, leaving 15 bases between them. This CDR3 has 14 amino acids. The CDR3 here is CASRPTMSGTEAFF. CDR3 in DNA: TGCGCCAGCAGGCCAACAATGAGTGGCACTGAAGCTTTCTTT.

This rearrangement joins TRBV27 to TRBJ2-3; tentative D call: TRBD2 (7 bases). This CDR3 contains 14 residues. Germline-derived CDR1 and CDR2 are MNHEY and SMNVEV (reference sequence). V lost 2 bases and J 5 bases, leaving 11 bases between the germline ends. The CDR3 reads CASSLRGAVDTQYF. The CDR3 nucleotides read TGTGCCAGCAGTTTACGGGGGGCGGTAGATACGCAGTATTTT.

The rearrangement joins TRBV7-3 to TRBJ1-1; D possibly corresponds to TRBD1 (5 bases). V was trimmed by 3 bases and J by 4 bases, leaving 12 bases between them. The germline V gene encodes CDR1 SGHTA and CDR2 FQGTGA. The CDR3 is made up of 14 amino acids. For the CDR3, the DNA is TGTGCCAGCAGCTTGCAGGGATGGGGCACTGAAGCTTTCTTT. It is translated as CASSLQGWGTEAFF.

The chain recombines TRBV7-2 with TRBJ2-5; 7 positions match TRBD2. The CDR3 contains 17 residues. V was clipped by 1 base and J by 4 bases; unmatched bases: 12. Germline CDR1 and CDR2: SGHTA and FQGNSA. The CDR3 loop is CASSLVGGFSGGETQYF. The CDR3 coding sequence is TGTGCCAGCAGCTTAGTCGGGGGGTTTTCCGGAGGAGAGACCCAGTACTTC.

The chain is built from TRBV19 and TRBJ1-2; D not resolved. Per the germline V gene, CDR1 is LNHDA and CDR2 is SQIVND (reference sequence). CDR3 length equals 12 residues. Trimming left V 3 bases short and J 5 bases short, with 7 bases between. The CDR3 loop reads CASSIRGYGYTF. Written as DNA, the CDR3 is TGTGCCAGTAGTATTCGGGGTTATGGCTACACCTTC.

The V and J genes are TRBV7-6 and TRBJ2-7; possibly TRBD2 for D (5 bases). The V and J ends lost 6 bases and 6 bases respectively, with 15 bases between them. This CDR3 spans 13 amino acids. CDR1 and CDR2 from the germline V gene are SGHVS and FNYEAQ. The CDR3 DNA reads TGTGCCAGCAGTTCTAGCCCCCCCCGCGAGCAGTACTTC. It translates to CASSSSPPREQYF.

The rearrangement uses TRBV2 and TRBJ1-2, with D perhaps TRBD1 (5 bases). The CDR3 runs 15 residues. Looked up from germline, CDR1 is SNHLY and CDR2 is FYNNEI. With 2 bases removed from V and 4 bases from J, the gap between germline ends came to 14 bases. The DNA for the CDR3 is TGTGCCAGCAGTGAATATGGAGGGGTGGGCTATGGCTACACCTTC. The encoded protein is CASSEYGGVGYGYTF.

The V gene is TRBV11-3, the J gene TRBJ2-1; possibly TRBD1 for D (5 bases). V gave up 4 bases and J gave up 5 bases, with 6 bases separating them. The CDR3 is made up of 12 amino acids. Germline V lookup: CDR1 SGHNT, CDR2 YENEEA. CDR3 DNA: TGTGCCAGCAGCTCCAGGGACAATGAGCAGTTCTTC. Protein: CASSSRDNEQFF.

The CDR3 DNA reads as TGTGCCAGCAGCTTAGTAATGCCAGGCTCCTACAATGAGCAGTTCTTC. It yields the protein CASSLVMPGSYNEQFF. The chain employs TRBV11-2 and TRBJ2-1; no clear D gene. The CDR3 is 16 amino acids. Trimming took 1 base from V and 0 from J, leaving 10 bases between them. CDR1 SGHAT and CDR2 FQNNGV come from the germline V gene. Together with reference TRBV11-2 and TRBJ2-1, the CDR3 gives the full variable domain: EAGVAQSPRYKIIEKRQSVAFWCNPISGHATLYWYQQILGQGPKLLIQFQNNGVVDDSQLPKDRFSAERLKGVDSTLKIQPAKLEDSAVYLCASSLVMPGSYNEQFFGPGTRLTVL.

V gene TRBV29-1 combines with J gene TRBJ2-3; TRBD1 is a possible D gene (6 bases). V was clipped by 3 bases and J by 2 bases, with 9 bases between them. Germline V CDR1 and CDR2: SQVTM, ANQGSEA. The CDR3 spans 13 residues. The CDR3 bases are TGCAGCGTTGAGGCAGGGGCCACAGATACGCAGTATTTT. Translating it yields CSVEAGATDTQYF.

The chain has TRBV7-9 and TRBJ1-2; 11 bases agree with TRBD1. Germline trimming cut 5 bases from V and 7 bases from J; bases unmatched to any gene: 12. The CDR3 sequence is 16 residues long. Germline CDR1 and CDR2: SEHNR and FQNEAQ (reference sequence). This CDR3 reads CASSPSPGTGGSGYTF. Here the CDR3 DNA reads TGTGCCAGCAGCCCTAGTCCCGGGACAGGGGGAAGTGGCTACACCTTC.

For the CDR3, the DNA is TGTGCCAGCAGCCTCCAGGGGCTTAACACCGGGGAGCTGTTTTTT. As protein: CASSLQGLNTGELFF. The chain combines TRBV7-3 with TRBJ2-2; D possibly corresponds to TRBD1 (6 bases). V lost 5 bases and J 2 bases, leaving 12 bases between the germline ends. This CDR3 region has 15 residues. Per germline, CDR1 SGHTA and CDR2 FQGTGA.

In this sample, this clone turned up once. DNA for the CDR3: TGTGCCAGCACGAGGGGTAACACAGATACGCAGTATTTT. Protein sequence: CASTRGNTDTQYF. The chain couples TRBV2 to TRBJ2-3; D may correspond to TRBD1 or TRBD2 (5 bases each). This CDR3 has 13 amino acids. The germline gives CDR1 SNHLY, CDR2 FYNNEI. V shed 7 bases and J shed 2 bases, with 10 bases lying between them.